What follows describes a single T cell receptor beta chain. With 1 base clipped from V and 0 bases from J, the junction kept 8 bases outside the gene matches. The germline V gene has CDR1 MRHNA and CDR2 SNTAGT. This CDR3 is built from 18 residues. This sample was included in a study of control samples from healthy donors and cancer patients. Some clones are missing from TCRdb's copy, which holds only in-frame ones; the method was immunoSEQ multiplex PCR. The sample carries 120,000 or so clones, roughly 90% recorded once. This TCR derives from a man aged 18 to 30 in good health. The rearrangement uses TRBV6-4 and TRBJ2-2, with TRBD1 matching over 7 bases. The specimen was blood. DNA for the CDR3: TGTGCCAGCAGTGACTTACCTCCGGGACAGCCGAACACCGGGGAGCTGTTTTTT. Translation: CASSDLPPGQPNTGELFF.